The following is a T cell receptor (beta chain) sequence with its context. This entry is derived from a study of T cell changes during pregnancy in multiple sclerosis. The germline V gene has CDR1 SGHNT and CDR2 YYREEE (reference sequence). This CDR3 has 14 amino acids. The V end was cut by 0 bases, the J end by 5 bases, with 9 bases between. This table comes from immunoSEQ multiplex PCR, and its TCRdb copy is limited to in-frame clones, with some not included. The sample includes fewer than 50,000 clones, 94% of them seen just once. This clonotype was sampled from a female donor with multiple sclerosis, enrolled in a pregnancy study. The gene calls are TRBV5-4 and TRBJ1-5, with D perhaps matching TRBD1 (5 bases). The material sequenced was CD8+ T cells from peripheral blood mononuclear cells, taken in the first trimester of pregnancy. The CDR3 loop reads CASSLAGEDQPQHF. For the CDR3, the DNA is TGTGCCAGCAGCTTGGCGGGGGAGGATCAGCCCCAGCATTTT.